A selection of T cell receptor beta chains follows, all from one sample in a study of blood T cells in healthy people across ages. Using its own MiXCR run on the 5' RACE reads, TCRdb lists one record per CDR3 protein. This sample has over a million distinct CDR3 sequences, with under 45% found just once. Material for sequencing was blood. The source is a woman aged 55-70 years in good health. CDR3s include the opening cysteine and the closing phenylalanine or tryptophan. The D gene is left open where the match is weak. Not every row has a clone size; where given, it reads once, few, many or a size class.

TRBJ2-4,NA,NA,TRBV6-1,CASSEALGNLKNIQYF,TGTGCCAGCAGTGAAGCGCTAGGGAACCTCAAAAACATTCAGTACTTC
TRBJ2-1,NA,few,TRBV6-5,CASSYSTAGASKRDEQFF,TGTGCCAGCAGTTACTCGACGGCGGGGGCTTCTAAGCGGGATGAGCAGTTCTTC
TRBJ2-1,NA,NA,TRBV20-1,CSASMPYNEQFF,TGCAGTGCTAGCATGCCCTACAATGAGCAGTTCTTC
TRBJ2-1,NA,NA,TRBV2,CASSERANEQFF,TGTGCCAGCAGTGAAAGGGCCAATGAGCAGTTCTTC
TRBJ2-5,TRBD2,few,TRBV9,CASSEGTSGRETQYF,TGTGCCAGCAGCGAGGGGACTAGCGGGAGAGAGACCCAGTACTTC
TRBJ2-1,NA,NA,TRBV9,CASSALASSSYNEQFF,TGTGCCAGCAGCGCCCTAGCGTCGAGCTCCTACAATGAGCAGTTCTTC
TRBJ1-2,NA,many,TRBV2,CASSPRGTNYGYTF,TGTGCCAGCAGTCCGCGAGGGACTAACTATGGCTACACCTTC
TRBJ2-5,NA,few,TRBV7-3,CASSLTSGAGETQYF,TGTGCCAGCAGCTTAACGTCTGGGGCGGGGGAGACCCAGTACTTC
TRBJ2-3,TRBD1,NA,TRBV12-3/TRBV12-4,CASTGEGGADTQYF,TGTGCCAGCACCGGAGAAGGGGGCGCGGATACGCAGTATTTT
TRBJ2-7,TRBD1,few,TRBV20-1,CSARAGTGSSYEQYF,TGCAGTGCTAGGGCCGGGACAGGGTCTTCGTACGAGCAGTACTTC